These 15 T cell receptor beta chains share one sample of origin, sequenced in a study of T cell changes during pregnancy in multiple sclerosis. Method: immunoSEQ multiplex PCR; TCRdb's copy keeps in-frame clones and lacks some. The sample has approximately 13,000 clones; roughly 93% are singletons. Specimen: peripheral blood, collected in the second trimester of pregnancy. The origin of the receptors is a female donor in good health, enrolled as a control in a pregnancy study.

The V and J genes are TRBV5-1 and TRBJ1-4; the D gene is possibly TRBD1 (5 bases). CDR3 length: 14 amino acids. V dropped 4 bases and J dropped 7 bases, with 14 bases sitting between them. Germline CDR1 SGHRS, CDR2 YFSETQ. The chain's CDR3 is CASSGPGSAEKLFF. CDR3 in DNA: TGCGCCAGCAGCGGTCCAGGGTCGGCTGAAAAACTGTTTTTT.

This clone was observed once. The chain combines TRBV6-5 with TRBJ1-1, with D perhaps TRBD1 (5 bases). Looked up from germline, CDR1 is MNHEY and CDR2 is SVGAGI. The CDR3 runs to 16 residues. Deletions cut 0 bases from V and 6 bases from J, with 17 bases between. CDR3 sequence (DNA): TGTGCCAGCAGTTACTCCCAGGGAAGGGGTCGGGCTGAAGCTTTCTTT. As protein: CASSYSQGRGRAEAFF.

In nucleotides, the CDR3 is TGTGCCAGCAGCTTAGCCAGCGGAGGTGGGGCCAACGTCCTGACTTTC. Protein sequence: CASSLASGGGANVLTF. The gene calls are TRBV11-1 and TRBJ2-6; a possible D gene is TRBD2 (5 bases). CDR3 length: 16 residues. Germline values: CDR1 SGHAT, CDR2 FQDESV (reference sequence). V was shortened by 0 bases and J by 3 bases, with 9 bases between the two germline ends.

This rearrangement joins TRBV5-6 to TRBJ1-2, with a tentative D call TRBD1 (6 bases). Trimming left V 7 bases short and J 8 bases short, with 21 bases between. This CDR3 has 14 amino acids. CDR1 and CDR2 (germline): SGHDT, YYEEEE. The CDR3 coding sequence is TGTGCCAGCCTGGGCAGGGGAAGGGTGACAGGCTACACCTTC. Translation gives CASLGRGRVTGYTF.

V and J are TRBV5-1 and TRBJ2-3; 9 positions match TRBD1. The CDR3 is made up of 16 amino acids. V shed 4 bases, J shed 2 bases, and the junction held 8 bases outside the gene matches. Germline lookup yields CDR1 SGHRS and CDR2 YFSETQ. The CDR3, as DNA: TGCGCCAGCAGCGCCCAGACAGGGGGACCCACAGATACGCAGTATTTT. Translated: CASSAQTGGPTDTQYF.

The chain joins TRBV9 to TRBJ2-1; 12 nucleotides agree with TRBD2. CDR3 length equals 16 residues. Germline V gives CDR1 SGDLS, CDR2 YYNGEE. The V segment lost 0 bases and the J segment 3 bases; nucleotides outside the gene matches: 1. The DNA for the CDR3 is TGTGCCAGCAGCGTAGGACTAGCGGGGGTCTACAATGAGCAGTTCTTC. Translation: CASSVGLAGVYNEQFF.

Notes on this clone: The germline gene is not matched at one end of the junction; a read error may be the cause. The chain joins TRBV27 to TRBJ2-3; the D gene is possibly TRBD2 (5 bases). Germline V gene data show CDR1 as MNHEY and CDR2 as SMNVEV (reference sequence). The CDR3 consists of 11 residues. CDR3 in amino acids: CASSVGDRQYF. The CDR3 DNA sequence: TGTGCCAGCAGTGTCGGGGATAGGCAGTATTTT.

The chain links TRBV6-1 to TRBJ2-7, with TRBD1 matching over 8 bases. V shed 6 bases, J shed 4 bases, and the junction held 8 bases outside the gene matches. This CDR3 has 14 residues. Germline lookup yields CDR1 MNHNS and CDR2 SASEGT. The DNA for the CDR3 is TGTGCCAGCAGCGGGACAGGTAGTGTGTACGAGCAGTACTTC. Its translation: CASSGTGSVYEQYF.

The chain has TRBV6-1 and TRBJ2-2, with 7 positions matching TRBD2. The V gene's germline CDR1 is MNHNS and CDR2 SASEGT. This CDR3 has 16 amino acids. V was pared by 2 bases and J by 5 bases, with 8 bases of the junction left unmatched. CDR3: CASSEPSRGRTGELFF. The CDR3 nucleotides are TGTGCCAGCAGTGAACCCTCGCGGGGGAGAACCGGGGAGCTGTTTTTT.

CDR3 bases: TGCAGCGTTGTGTCCCCGGCACGGGTCACTGAAGCTTTCTTT. Translated, it gives CSVVSPARVTEAFF. V gene TRBV29-1 combines with J gene TRBJ1-1; D remains unclear. Germline V gives CDR1 SQVTM, CDR2 ANQGSEA. This CDR3 is built from 14 residues. Trimming left V 4 bases short and J 4 bases short, with 16 bases between.

The gene calls are TRBV9 and TRBJ1-6; D might be TRBD1 (5 bases). The length of the CDR3 is 15 residues. Germline loops: CDR1 SGDLS, CDR2 YYNGEE. Trimming pared 0 bases from V and 7 bases from J, leaving 11 bases between. The CDR3 protein is CASSVAGGKNSPLHF. As DNA, the CDR3 is TGTGCCAGCAGCGTAGCCGGGGGGAAGAATTCACCCCTCCACTTT. The complete variable domain, with remaining parts taken from reference TRBV9 and TRBJ1-6, reads DSGVTQTPKHLITATGQRVTLRCSPRSGDLSVYWYQQSLDQGLQFLIQYYNGEERAKGNILERFSAQQFPDLHSELNLSSLELGDSALYFCASSVAGGKNSPLHFGNGTRLTVT.

The chain recombines TRBV14 with TRBJ2-5; a weak D match, TRBD2 (5 bases). This CDR3 contains 13 residues. CDR1 SGHDN and CDR2 FVKESK come from the germline V gene. V was shortened by 1 base and J by 11 bases, with 14 bases between the two germline ends. CDR3 in DNA: TGTGCCAGCAGCCAAGTTTTACTCGGGGAGCAGTACTTC. It yields the protein CASSQVLLGEQYF.

The CDR3 region has the DNA TGTGCCAGCAGTTTTCTAGCGGGAGCGGAAGAGACCCAGTACTTC. This encodes CASSFLAGAEETQYF. This chain links TRBV27 with TRBJ2-5; 10 bases are shared with TRBD2. J lost 3 bases, V lost 3 bases, and 4 bases had no gene match. Per the germline V gene, CDR1 is MNHEY and CDR2 is SMNVEV (reference sequence). This CDR3 has 15 residues.

V gene TRBV18 combines with J gene TRBJ1-5; D possibly corresponds to TRBD1 (5 bases). The CDR3 is 15 amino acids. V lost 3 bases and J 4 bases, leaving 13 bases between the germline ends. Germline CDR1 and CDR2: KGHSH and LQKENI. In DNA, the CDR3 is TGTGCCAGCTCACCGTTGGGGCCTACGAATCAGCCCCAGCATTTT. Its protein is CASSPLGPTNQPQHF.

The J gene is TRBJ1-1, the V gene TRBV30; D unclear. Between the trimmed V and J ends, which lost 1 base and 1 base, there was a span of 13 bases. Germline V gene lookup returns CDR1 GTSNPN and CDR2 SVGIG (reference sequence). The CDR3 runs to 15 residues. In DNA, the CDR3 is TGTGCCTGGAGTGGAGGAGTCGATTCGAACACTGAAGCTTTCTTT. As protein: CAWSGGVDSNTEAFF.